The sequence of this T cell receptor beta chain was determined in a study of CXCR3-negative and CXCR3-positive naive CD8 T cells. Study-level findings and limits: Naive cells used TRBV-TRBJ genes in much the same way whether CXCR3-negative or CXCR3-positive; memory cells did not. Diversity proved comparably high across both naive subsets and much lower in memory CD8+ cells.

UMI-tagged TRB cDNA libraries were built via 5' RACE. Using the 5' RACE reads, TCRdb records one entry per CDR3 protein without DNA. This sample's clone table lists fewer than 60,000 distinct CDR3 sequences. This CDR3 comprises 14 residues. The V gene's germline CDR1 is SQVTM and CDR2 ANQGSEA. On this clonotype itself: Its specificity is unknown.

Researchers sorted around 300,000 cells of each CD8+ T cell subset in triplicate. Sequencing used memory CD8+ T cells from blood. The rearrangement joins TRBV29-1 to TRBJ1-2. This receptor was obtained from a human donor in good health. Some clones in this sample may be carry-over from other donors' samples. The CDR3 region is CSVEEGGVNYGYTF.